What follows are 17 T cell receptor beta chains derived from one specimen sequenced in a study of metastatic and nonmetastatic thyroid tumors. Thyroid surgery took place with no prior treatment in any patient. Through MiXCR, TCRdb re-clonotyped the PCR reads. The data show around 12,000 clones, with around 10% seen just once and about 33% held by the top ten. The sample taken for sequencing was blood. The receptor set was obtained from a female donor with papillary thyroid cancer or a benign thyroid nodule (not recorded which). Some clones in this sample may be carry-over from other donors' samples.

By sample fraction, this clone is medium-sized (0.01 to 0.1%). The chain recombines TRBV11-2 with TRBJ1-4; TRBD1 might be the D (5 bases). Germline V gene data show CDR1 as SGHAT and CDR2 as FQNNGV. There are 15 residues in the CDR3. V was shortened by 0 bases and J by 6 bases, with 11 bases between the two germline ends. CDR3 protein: CASSLEGWGDEKLFF. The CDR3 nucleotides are TGTGCCAGCAGCTTAGAGGGATGGGGGGATGAAAAACTGTTTTTT.

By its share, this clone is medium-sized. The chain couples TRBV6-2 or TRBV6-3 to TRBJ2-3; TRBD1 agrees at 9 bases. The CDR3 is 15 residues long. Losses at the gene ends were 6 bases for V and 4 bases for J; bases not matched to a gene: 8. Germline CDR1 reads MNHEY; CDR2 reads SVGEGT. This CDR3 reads CASRGTGGWADTQYF. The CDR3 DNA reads TGTGCCAGCAGGGGAACAGGGGGCTGGGCAGATACGCAGTATTTT.

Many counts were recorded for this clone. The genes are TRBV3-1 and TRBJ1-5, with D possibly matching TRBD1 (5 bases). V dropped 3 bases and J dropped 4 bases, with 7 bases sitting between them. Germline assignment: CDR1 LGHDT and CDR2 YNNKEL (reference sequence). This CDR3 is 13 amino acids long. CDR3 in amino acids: CASSQAGNQPQHF. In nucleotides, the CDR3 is TGTGCCAGCAGCCAGGCAGGGAATCAGCCCCAGCATTTT.

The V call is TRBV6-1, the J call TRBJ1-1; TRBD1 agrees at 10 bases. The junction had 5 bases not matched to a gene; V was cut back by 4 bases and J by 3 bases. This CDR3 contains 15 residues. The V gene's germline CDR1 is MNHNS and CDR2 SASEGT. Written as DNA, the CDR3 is TGTGCCAGCAGTGCAACCGGGACAGGGGACACTGAAGCTTTCTTT. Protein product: CASSATGTGDTEAFF.

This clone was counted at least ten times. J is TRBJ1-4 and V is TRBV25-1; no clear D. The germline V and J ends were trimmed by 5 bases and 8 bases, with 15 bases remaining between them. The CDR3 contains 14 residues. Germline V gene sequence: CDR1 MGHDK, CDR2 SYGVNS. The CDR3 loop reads CASSHGSPDEKLFF. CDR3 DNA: TGTGCCAGCAGTCACGGGTCCCCGGACGAAAAACTGTTTTTT.

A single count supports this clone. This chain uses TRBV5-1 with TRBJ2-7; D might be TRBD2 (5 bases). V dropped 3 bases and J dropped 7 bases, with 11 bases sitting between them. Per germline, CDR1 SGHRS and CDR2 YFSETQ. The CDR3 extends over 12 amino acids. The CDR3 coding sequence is TGCGCCAGCAGCTCCGGAACGGGGGAGCAGTACTTC. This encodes CASSSGTGEQYF.

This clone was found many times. The DNA of the CDR3 is TGCAGTGCAGGCCAGGGGGGTATCCAAGAGACCCAGTACTTC. Protein sequence: CSAGQGGIQETQYF. The chain links TRBV20-1 to TRBJ2-5; a weak D match, TRBD1 (7 bases). V shed 6 bases and J shed 1 base, with 15 bases lying between them. The CDR3 extends over 14 amino acids. From germline, CDR1 is DFQATT and CDR2 SNEGSKA (reference sequence).

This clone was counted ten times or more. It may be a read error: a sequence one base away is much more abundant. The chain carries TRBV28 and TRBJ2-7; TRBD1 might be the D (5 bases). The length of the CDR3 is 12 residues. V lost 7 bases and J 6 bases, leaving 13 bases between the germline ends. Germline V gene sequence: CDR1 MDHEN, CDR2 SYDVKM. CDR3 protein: CASNFRVGEQYF. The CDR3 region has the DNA TGTGCCAGCAATTTCAGGGTAGGCGAGCAGTACTTC. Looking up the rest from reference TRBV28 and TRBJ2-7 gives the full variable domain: DVKVTQSSRYLVKRTGEKVFLECVQDMDHENMFWYRQDPGLGLRLIYFSYDVKMKEKGDIPEGYSVSREKKERFSLILESASTNQTSMYLCASNFRVGEQYFGPGTRLTVT.

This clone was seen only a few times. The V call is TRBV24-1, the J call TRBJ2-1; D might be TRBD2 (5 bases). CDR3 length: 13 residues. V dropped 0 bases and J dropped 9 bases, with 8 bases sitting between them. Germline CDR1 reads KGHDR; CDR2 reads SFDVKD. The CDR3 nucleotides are TGTGCCACCAGTGATTTGGTTCGGGGTGAGCAGTTCTTC. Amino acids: CATSDLVRGEQFF.

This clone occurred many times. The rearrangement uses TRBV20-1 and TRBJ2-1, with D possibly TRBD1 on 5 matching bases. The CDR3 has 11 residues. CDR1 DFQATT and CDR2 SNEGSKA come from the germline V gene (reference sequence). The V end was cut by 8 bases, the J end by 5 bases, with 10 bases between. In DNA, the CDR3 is TGCAGTCCTCAGGGTAACAATGAGCAGTTCTTC. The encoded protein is CSPQGNNEQFF.

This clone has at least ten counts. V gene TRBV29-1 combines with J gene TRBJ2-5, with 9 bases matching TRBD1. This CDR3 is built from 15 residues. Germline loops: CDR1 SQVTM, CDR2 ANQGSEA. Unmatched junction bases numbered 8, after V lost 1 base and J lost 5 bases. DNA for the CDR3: TGCAGCGTTGAAGGGGACAGGGTGGGAGAGGAGACCCAGTACTTC. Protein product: CSVEGDRVGEETQYF.

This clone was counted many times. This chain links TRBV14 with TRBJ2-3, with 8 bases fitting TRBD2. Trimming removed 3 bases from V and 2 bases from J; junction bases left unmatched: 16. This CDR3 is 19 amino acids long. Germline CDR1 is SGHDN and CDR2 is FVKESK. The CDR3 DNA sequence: TGTGCCAGCAGCCAGGAAGAAGCGGGAGCACCAATATTCACAGATACGCAGTATTTT. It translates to CASSQEEAGAPIFTDTQYF.

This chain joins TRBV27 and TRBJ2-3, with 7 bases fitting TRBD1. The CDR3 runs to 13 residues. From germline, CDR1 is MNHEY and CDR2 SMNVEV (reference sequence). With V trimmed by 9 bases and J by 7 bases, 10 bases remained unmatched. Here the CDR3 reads CARSIRQGNTQYF. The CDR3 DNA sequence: TGTGCCAGAAGTATTCGACAGGGAAATACGCAGTATTTT.

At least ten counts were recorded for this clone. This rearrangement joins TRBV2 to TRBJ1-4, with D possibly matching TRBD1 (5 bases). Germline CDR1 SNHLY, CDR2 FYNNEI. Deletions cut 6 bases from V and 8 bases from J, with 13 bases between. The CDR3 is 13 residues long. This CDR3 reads CASSGAEGEKLFF. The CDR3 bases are TGTGCCAGCAGCGGGGCAGAGGGGGAAAAACTGTTTTTT.

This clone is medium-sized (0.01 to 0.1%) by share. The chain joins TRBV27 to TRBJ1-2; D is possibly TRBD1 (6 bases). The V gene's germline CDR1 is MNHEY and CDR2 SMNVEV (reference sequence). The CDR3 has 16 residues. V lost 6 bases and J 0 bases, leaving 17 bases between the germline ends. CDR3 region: CASSHARDIANYGYTF. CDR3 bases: TGTGCCAGCAGCCACGCAAGGGACATCGCTAACTATGGCTACACCTTC.

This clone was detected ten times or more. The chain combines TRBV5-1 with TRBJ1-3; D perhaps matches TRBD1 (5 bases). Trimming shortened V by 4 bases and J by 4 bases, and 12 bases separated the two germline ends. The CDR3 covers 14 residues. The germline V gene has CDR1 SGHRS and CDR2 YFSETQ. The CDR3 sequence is CASSPRGSGNTIYF. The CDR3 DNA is TGCGCCAGCAGCCCCCGGGGGTCAGGAAACACCATATATTTT.

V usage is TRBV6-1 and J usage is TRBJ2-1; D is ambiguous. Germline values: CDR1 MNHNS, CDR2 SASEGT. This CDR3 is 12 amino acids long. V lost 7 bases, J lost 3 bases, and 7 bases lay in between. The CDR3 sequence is CASIGVYNEQFF. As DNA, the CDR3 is TGTGCCAGCATTGGTGTCTACAATGAGCAGTTCTTC.